The next 27 T cell receptor beta chains were all read from a single sample in a study of T cell repertoires in cytomegalovirus infection. The antigens for these receptors are not known. MiXCR, run by TCRdb on the reads, gives a single entry per CDR3 protein. The sample consists of roughly 500,000 distinct CDR3 sequences, roughly 46% of them appearing once. The sequenced sample was cultured PBMCs, obtained from culture after CMV antigen stimulation. These receptors came from a human donor in good health (CMV status not recorded). Some clones in this sample may be carry-over from other donors' samples.

This clonotype was counted only a few times. The CDR3 region has the DNA TGTGCCAGTAGTTCATTTCGGGACAATCAGCCCCAGCATTTT. Its translation: CASSSFRDNQPQHF. The chain is built from TRBV19 and TRBJ1-5; D gene uncertain. The germline CDR1 and CDR2 sequences are LNHDA and SQIVND (reference sequence). The CDR3 sequence is 14 residues long. V was shortened by 5 bases and J by 3 bases, with 11 bases between the two germline ends.

The J gene is TRBJ2-1, the V gene TRBV7-6, with TRBD1 identical over 8 bases. CDR3 length equals 14 residues. The ends lost 5 bases at V and 10 bases at J; junction bases unmatched: 10. Germline V lookup: CDR1 SGHVS, CDR2 FNYEAQ. The DNA for the CDR3 is TGTGCCAGCAGCCCACGGACAGGGCTTGGGGAGCAGTTCTTC. Translated, it gives CASSPRTGLGEQFF.

In this sample, this clonotype turned up a few times. This chain links TRBV7-2 with TRBJ2-2, with 9 bases that match TRBD2. The V segment lost 8 bases and the J segment 0 bases; nucleotides outside the gene matches: 4. Germline CDR1 reads SGHTA; CDR2 reads FQGNSA. This CDR3 has 15 residues. This CDR3 is CASRQRGANTGELFF. The CDR3 DNA reads TGTGCCAGCCGACAGCGGGGGGCGAACACCGGGGAGCTGTTTTTT.

The DNA for the CDR3 is TGTGCCAGCAGTGCCCTCCCCGATACGCAGTATTTT. This gives the protein CASSALPDTQYF. The chain combines TRBV6-1 with TRBJ2-3; no reliable D call. Looked up from germline, CDR1 is MNHNS and CDR2 is SASEGT. Trimming removed 4 bases at V and 6 bases at J, with 8 bases between. CDR3 length: 12 residues.

The chain employs TRBV7-6 and TRBJ2-3; D call uncertain. The CDR3 is 13 residues long. CDR1 and CDR2 (germline): SGHVS, FNYEAQ. Trimming took 9 bases from V and 1 from J, leaving 11 bases between them. The CDR3 spells CARSPTGTDTQYF. CDR3 in DNA: TGTGCCAGGAGCCCTACTGGCACAGATACGCAGTATTTT.

This clonotype was counted only a few times. The CDR3 here is CASSLGGAGTDTQYF. The CDR3 DNA follows: TGTGCCAGCAGCTTAGGGGGGGCCGGCACAGATACGCAGTATTTT. V and J are TRBV7-2 and TRBJ2-3; D might be TRBD1 or TRBD2, each matching 6 bases. V lost 1 base, J lost 1 base, and 9 bases lay in between. The CDR3 consists of 15 residues. The germline V gene encodes CDR1 SGHTA and CDR2 FQGNSA.

This chain uses TRBV6-2 or TRBV6-3 with TRBJ1-1; 10 positions agree with TRBD1. Germline CDR1 reads MNHEY; CDR2 reads SVGEGT. The V gene end was trimmed by 6 bases and the J gene end by 11 bases; junction bases not matched to a gene: 9. The CDR3 spans 13 residues. DNA of the CDR3: TGTGCCAGCAGAAGAACCGGGACAGGGGTGGCTTTCTTT. Residues: CASRRTGTGVAFF.

The chain recombines TRBV6-5 with TRBJ1-4; D gene uncertain. The CDR3 runs 13 residues. Trimming pared 8 bases from V and 4 bases from J, leaving 11 bases between. From germline, CDR1 is MNHEY and CDR2 SVGAGI. The CDR3 region is CASAQTDNEKLFF. The CDR3 DNA is TGTGCCAGCGCGCAGACGGATAATGAAAAACTGTTTTTT.

The chain recombines TRBV10-3 with TRBJ2-7; 7 positions agree with TRBD1. The V gene's germline CDR1 is ENHRY and CDR2 SYGVKD. This CDR3 spans 14 amino acids. Trimming removed 6 bases from V and 4 bases from J; junction bases left unmatched: 9. DNA for the CDR3: TGTGCCATCAGAGAGGGGACAGACACATACGAGCAGTACTTC. The encoded protein is CAIREGTDTYEQYF.

The chain recombines TRBV11-3 with TRBJ2-3; tentatively, D is TRBD1 (5 bases). CDR3 length: 16 residues. The V end was cut by 0 bases, the J end by 4 bases, with 14 bases between. Germline V gene lookup returns CDR1 SGHNT and CDR2 YENEEA. The CDR3 spells CASSLEQDQGSDTQYF. The CDR3, as DNA: TGTGCCAGCAGCTTAGAACAGGACCAAGGATCAGATACGCAGTATTTT.

This clonotype turned up a few times. This sequence joins TRBV7-9 and TRBJ2-7, with TRBD1 as a possible D gene (6 bases). Germline CDR1 reads SEHNR; CDR2 reads FQNEAQ (reference sequence). This CDR3 is built from 15 residues. V gave up 4 bases and J gave up 0 bases, with 13 bases separating them. CDR3 protein: CASSSDRTFSYEQYF. As DNA, the CDR3 is TGTGCCAGCAGCTCAGACAGGACATTCTCCTACGAGCAGTACTTC. The full variable domain, completed using reference TRBV7-9 and TRBJ2-7, is DTGVSQNPRHKITKRGQNVTFRCDPISEHNRLYWYRQTLGQGPEFLTYFQNEAQLEKSRLLSDRFSAERPKGSFSTLEIQRTEQGDSAMYLCASSSDRTFSYEQYFGPGTRLTVT.

This chain uses TRBV7-9 with TRBJ2-5; 10 nucleotides match TRBD2. Losses at the gene ends were 5 bases for V and 0 bases for J; bases not matched to a gene: 6. The germline CDR1 and CDR2 sequences are SEHNR and FQNEAQ (reference sequence). CDR3 length: 16 residues. The CDR3: CASSASGRGDQETQYF. The CDR3 DNA is TGTGCCAGCAGCGCGAGCGGGAGGGGGGACCAAGAGACCCAGTACTTC.

This rearrangement joins TRBV20-1 to TRBJ2-7; weak D call: TRBD2 (5 bases). V lost 5 bases to trimming and J lost 7 bases, with 15 bases between them. The CDR3 spans 12 residues. The germline gives CDR1 DFQATT, CDR2 SNEGSKA (reference sequence). As DNA, the CDR3 is TGCAGTGCTTTCCAACCCTCGGGAGAGCAGTACTTC. This sequence encodes CSAFQPSGEQYF.

There are a few counts of this clonotype. The rearrangement joins TRBV6-2 or TRBV6-3 to TRBJ2-7, with D uncertain. The germline V gene encodes CDR1 MNHEY and CDR2 SVGEGT. The CDR3 sequence is 15 residues long. V gave up 0 bases and J gave up 0 bases, with 9 bases separating them. The chain's CDR3 is CASSYSTEFSYEQYF. CDR3 bases: TGTGCCAGCAGTTACTCGACTGAATTCTCCTACGAGCAGTACTTC.

As regards this clonotype: An end of the junction differs from the germline gene, which may be a read error. The chain is built from TRBV9 and TRBJ2-3, with 7 bases fitting TRBD2. Germline V gene data show CDR1 as SGDLS and CDR2 as YYNGEE. This CDR3 comprises 13 residues. CDR3 region: CASSVAWLAEMTF. For the CDR3, the DNA is TGTGCCAGCAGCGTAGCTTGGCTAGCGGAGATGACATTT.

V gene TRBV7-2 combines with J gene TRBJ2-2, with no clear D. Germline V gene sequence: CDR1 SGHTA, CDR2 FQGNSA. Trimming removed 2 bases from V and 4 bases from J, with 17 bases in between. The CDR3 spans 17 residues. Written as DNA, the CDR3 is TGTGCCAGCAGCTTATACAGCCTTACCTCATTCACCGGGGAGCTGTTTTTT. Residues: CASSLYSLTSFTGELFF.

This clonotype has only one observation. This chain links TRBV20-1 with TRBJ2-7, with 8 bases identical to TRBD1. J lost 2 bases, V lost 3 bases, and 6 bases had no gene match. Germline values: CDR1 DFQATT, CDR2 SNEGSKA (reference sequence). The CDR3 loop spans 14 amino acids. This chain's CDR3 is CSASYWTGTYEQYF. The CDR3 DNA follows: TGCAGTGCTAGTTACTGGACAGGGACCTACGAGCAGTACTTC.

This clonotype has only a few counts. This chain connects TRBV12-3 or TRBV12-4 to TRBJ2-2; the match to TRBD2 covers 10 bases. Trimming cost V 7 bases and J 4 bases; bases outside gene matches: 9. This CDR3 has 16 amino acids. CDR3 protein: CASTVGQRGGTGELFF. CDR3 DNA sequence: TGTGCCAGCACCGTTGGACAGCGGGGGGGCACCGGGGAGCTGTTTTTT.

V is TRBV12-3 or TRBV12-4 and J is TRBJ2-6; D call uncertain. The CDR3 contains 15 residues. V dropped 3 bases and J dropped 2 bases, with 8 bases sitting between them. The CDR3 nucleotides read TGTGCCAGCAGTTTGGCGGCAACTGGGGCCAACGTCCTGACTTTC. Amino acids: CASSLAATGANVLTF.

The J gene is TRBJ1-1, the V gene TRBV7-2; D call uncertain. The CDR3 loop spans 12 amino acids. The germline V gene encodes CDR1 SGHTA and CDR2 FQGNSA. Trimming pared 3 bases from V and 11 bases from J, leaving 13 bases between. In nucleotides, the CDR3 is TGTGCCAGCAGCTTCCTTAGCGATTACGCTTTCTTT. Translating gives CASSFLSDYAFF.

This clonotype was observed a few times. The chain carries TRBV6-5 and TRBJ2-5, with 7 bases identical to TRBD2. This CDR3 is 16 amino acids long. J lost 7 bases, V lost 2 bases, and 13 bases had no gene match. Germline V gene lookup returns CDR1 MNHEY and CDR2 SVGAGI. In DNA, the CDR3 is TGTGCCAGCAGTTACGCGGGAGCAATCCCTTACGGGACCCAGTACTTC. It is translated as CASSYAGAIPYGTQYF.

V gene TRBV7-2 combines with J gene TRBJ2-7, with D perhaps assigned TRBD1 or TRBD2 (6 bases each). V shed 7 bases and J shed 2 bases, with 18 bases lying between them. Per the germline V gene, CDR1 is SGHTA and CDR2 is FQGNSA. This CDR3 has 15 residues. CDR3 nucleotide sequence: TGTGCCAGCAACCCAACCGGGGGCCTAACCTACGAGCAGTACTTC. It is translated as CASNPTGGLTYEQYF. Using reference TRBV7-2 and TRBJ2-7 for the parts outside the CDR3, the full variable domain is GAGVSQSPSNKVTEKGKDVELRCDPISGHTALYWYRQSLGQGLEFLIYFQGNSAPDKSGLPSDRFSAERTGGSVSTLTIQRTQQEDSAVYLCASNPTGGLTYEQYFGPGTRLTVT.

The chain uses TRBV6-5 and TRBJ2-1; 8 bases are a match to TRBD2. Germline-derived CDR1 and CDR2 are MNHEY and SVGAGI. V shed 6 bases and J 6 bases; nucleotides not matched to a gene: 10. This CDR3 spans 15 amino acids. The CDR3 loop is CASRISGGHFNEQFF. The DNA for the CDR3 is TGTGCCAGCAGAATCAGCGGGGGACATTTCAATGAGCAGTTCTTC.

This clonotype occurred a few times. This rearrangement joins TRBV10-3 to TRBJ2-1, with 8 bases matching TRBD2. Germline V gives CDR1 ENHRY, CDR2 SYGVKD. There are 16 residues in the CDR3. The junction had 9 bases not matched to a gene; V was cut back by 3 bases and J by 5 bases. The CDR3 DNA reads as TGTGCCATCAGTGAATATTATAGCGGGGCCGACAATGAGCAGTTCTTC. It translates to CAISEYYSGADNEQFF.

This clonotype showed up just a few times. This chain uses TRBV7-2 with TRBJ2-2, with TRBD2 as a possible D gene (5 bases). Trimming took 2 bases from V and 1 from J, leaving 8 bases between them. The V gene's germline CDR1 is SGHTA and CDR2 FQGNSA. This CDR3 has 15 residues. The chain's CDR3 is CASSLSGQNTGELFF. In nucleotides, the CDR3 is TGTGCCAGCAGCTTAAGCGGCCAGAACACCGGGGAGCTGTTTTTT.

The table lists this clonotype with a count of one. CDR3 loop: CASSKTGLEQFF. As DNA, the CDR3 is TGTGCCAGCAGTAAGACAGGGCTTGAGCAGTTCTTC. The chain links TRBV6-6 to TRBJ2-1; 7 nucleotides agree with TRBD1. In germline, CDR1 is MNHNY, CDR2 SVGAGI (reference sequence). V shed 5 bases, J shed 9 bases, and the junction held 4 bases outside the gene matches. The CDR3 runs to 12 residues.

For this clonotype: At one end the junction does not follow the germline gene, possibly because of a read error. This sequence joins TRBV7-2 and TRBJ2-3; 8 nucleotides align to TRBD2. Germline lookup yields CDR1 SGHTA and CDR2 FQGNSA. This CDR3 is 16 amino acids long. The CDR3 protein is CASSLSAGAGADKQYF. The CDR3 DNA reads TGTGCCAGCAGCTTATCGGCGGGAGCGGGAGCAGATAAGCAGTATTTT.